Shown below are 12 T cell receptor beta chains from a single sample sequenced in a study of vaccination and CD4 T cells after COVID-19 (dated 2022 in TCRdb). Their recognized antigens are unknown. The library came from PCR. The sequencer was an Illumina iSeq 100. DNA from cultured CD4+ T cells was subjected to TCR sequencing with the Oncomine TCR Beta short-read assay at the Johns Hopkins FTIC core. The public reads were quality trimmed at Q25 with fastp and then assembled into clones with MiXCR by TCRdb, keeping productive beta chains. Each record represents a unique CDR3 protein, reported with the most common genes and DNA among its rows. Counted in this sample were about 2,300 distinct CDR3 sequences; 36% of them appeared once. The top ten clones comprise roughly 78% of the sample. The treatment or condition label for this specimen denotes: roughly ten-day PBMC culture with coronavirus spike peptide pools or control peptides (ViraFEST assay). CD4+ T cells from unexposed donors were collected before the COVID-19 pandemic (2011-2018).

Sequencing used CD4+ T cells from blood, cultured in vitro. The receptors here all came from a human donor in good health.

This clonotype appeared a few times. The V and J genes are TRBV23-1 and TRBJ2-7; weak D call: TRBD1 (6 bases). TRBV23-1 is assigned to the ORF class and has an uncertain function. The germline V and J ends were trimmed by 7 bases and 4 bases, with 20 bases remaining between them. CDR3 length equals 15 residues. The CDR3 is CASTKERGMGYEQYF. The DNA for the CDR3 is TGCGCCAGCACCAAGGAGAGGGGGATGGGATACGAGCAGTACTTC.

This clonotype occurred a few times. This rearrangement joins TRBV2 to TRBJ2-5, with 10 bases that match TRBD1. Looked up from germline, CDR1 is SNHLY and CDR2 is FYNNEI. Trimming at V came to 5 bases and at J to 8 bases, leaving 2 bases not matched to a gene. CDR3 length: 12 residues. DNA of the CDR3: TGTGCCAGCAGTCGGGACAGGGGTACCCAGTACTTC. Translation gives CASSRDRGTQYF.

V usage is TRBV5-1 and J usage is TRBJ2-7; a possible D gene is TRBD2 (6 bases). The CDR3 extends over 14 amino acids. Between the trimmed V and J ends, which lost 0 bases and 5 bases, there was a span of 12 bases. Germline lookup yields CDR1 SGHRS and CDR2 YFSETQ. The CDR3 DNA reads TGCGCCAGCAGCTTGGGATGGGGCGGGAACGAGCAGTACTTC. It yields the protein CASSLGWGGNEQYF.

This sequence joins TRBV20-1 and TRBJ2-1, with unresolved D. CDR1 and CDR2 (germline): DFQATT, SNEGSKA (reference sequence). V was trimmed by 6 bases and J by 5 bases, leaving 14 bases between them. The CDR3 sequence is 13 residues long. As DNA, the CDR3 is TGCAGTGCGTCCGGGCCCCCCCACAATGAGCAGTTCTTC. Protein sequence: CSASGPPHNEQFF.

The chain recombines TRBV7-3 with TRBJ2-1, with 11 bases fitting TRBD2. The germline V gene encodes CDR1 SGHTA and CDR2 FQGTGA. The CDR3 has 15 residues. V lost 4 bases, J lost 8 bases, and 7 bases stayed unmatched. The CDR3 spells CASSSQLAGEHEQFF. The CDR3 DNA is TGTGCCAGCAGCTCCCAACTAGCGGGAGAGCATGAGCAGTTCTTC.

The table lists this clonotype with a few counts. The CDR3 reads CASRSLRLNEQFF. The CDR3 DNA reads as TGTGCCAGCAGGTCACTCCGGTTGAATGAGCAGTTCTTC. J is TRBJ2-1 and V is TRBV6-1; no definite D call. V lost 6 bases and J lost 7, with 13 bases in between. The CDR3 consists of 13 residues. From germline, CDR1 is MNHNS and CDR2 SASEGT.

The chain uses TRBV27 and TRBJ2-7; maybe TRBD2 (5 bases). The CDR3 runs to 13 residues. From germline, CDR1 is MNHEY and CDR2 SMNVEV (reference sequence). Trimming pared 5 bases from V and 1 base from J, leaving 9 bases between. CDR3 sequence reads: CASSRGSSYEQYF. The CDR3 region has the DNA TGTGCCAGCAGTCGAGGGAGTTCCTACGAGCAGTACTTC.

There are a few counts of this clonotype. The V call is TRBV7-8, the J call TRBJ1-1; D call uncertain. Germline V gene lookup returns CDR1 SGHVS and CDR2 FQNEAQ. V was cut by 1 base and J by 2 bases, with 14 bases left in between. The CDR3 has 16 residues. The CDR3 region is CASSLGGYQINTEAFF. CDR3 nucleotides: TGTGCCAGCAGCTTAGGGGGTTATCAGATCAACACTGAAGCTTTCTTT. Together with reference TRBV7-8 and TRBJ1-1, the CDR3 gives the full variable domain: GAGVSQSPRYKVAKRGQDVALRCDPISGHVSLFWYQQALGQGPEFLTYFQNEAQLDKSGLPSDRFFAERPEGSVSTLKIQRTQQEDSAVYLCASSLGGYQINTEAFFGQGTRLTVV.

V is TRBV14 and J is TRBJ2-7; D remains ambiguous. Trimming shortened V by 4 bases and J by 2 bases, and 9 bases separated the two germline ends. Germline V gives CDR1 SGHDN, CDR2 FVKESK. The length of the CDR3 is 13 residues. CDR3 residues: CASSRADAYEQYF. CDR3 DNA: TGTGCCAGCAGCCGTGCAGACGCCTACGAGCAGTACTTC.

This clonotype appeared a few times. V gene TRBV19 combines with J gene TRBJ2-5; 8 nucleotides agree with TRBD1. V lost 6 bases to trimming and J lost 2 bases; unmatched junction nucleotides: 2. CDR3 length: 13 amino acids. The germline gives CDR1 LNHDA, CDR2 SQIVND (reference sequence). The CDR3 DNA reads as TGTGCCAGTAGAGGGACAGGACAAGAGACCCAGTACTTC. Protein: CASRGTGQETQYF.

This clonotype has a handful of counts. DNA of the CDR3: TGTGCCAGCAGTCCCGGGACTAGCGGGGGGTCGGATACGCAGTATTTT. Protein sequence: CASSPGTSGGSDTQYF. The chain links TRBV7-2 to TRBJ2-3; 15 bases are a match to TRBD2. The CDR3 totals 16 residues. The germline V gene encodes CDR1 SGHTA and CDR2 FQGNSA. The ends lost 6 bases at V and 6 bases at J; junction bases unmatched: 7. The full variable domain, in which reference TRBV7-2 and TRBJ2-3 provide the parts outside the CDR3, is GAGVSQSPSNKVTEKGKDVELRCDPISGHTALYWYRQSLGQGLEFLIYFQGNSAPDKSGLPSDRFSAERTGGSVSTLTIQRTQQEDSAVYLCASSPGTSGGSDTQYFGPGTRLTVL.

The CDR3 protein is CSAREAPYNEQFF. CDR3 in DNA: TGCAGTGCTAGAGAAGCACCCTACAATGAGCAGTTCTTC. The V and J genes are TRBV20-1 and TRBJ2-1; D ambiguous. CDR3 length: 13 residues. CDR1 and CDR2 from the germline V gene are DFQATT and SNEGSKA (reference sequence). V was clipped by 0 bases and J by 2 bases, with 5 bases between them.